One and the same sample provided the 10 T cell receptor beta chains below, sequenced in a study of CXCR3-negative and CXCR3-positive naive CD8 T cells. In preparing the TRB cDNA libraries, 5' RACE with UMI labels was used. TCRdb derives one entry per CDR3 protein from the 5' RACE reads, leaving out DNA. Across 90,000 to 95,000 distinct CDR3 sequences, the top ten clones capture approximately 1.5% of the sample. What was sequenced was naive CXCR3- CD8+ T cells from blood. Subset meaning: CD45RO-CCR7+CD27+CD95- naive CD8+ T cells lacking CXCR3 (TNR3-). The receptors shown here come from a human donor in good health. Some clones in this sample may be carry-over from other donors' samples.

V and J are TRBV29-1 and TRBJ2-7. The germline V gene has CDR1 SQVTM and CDR2 ANQGSEA. This CDR3 spans 11 amino acids. The CDR3 sequence: CSVYGSYEQYF.

V usage is TRBV12-3 or TRBV12-4 and J usage is TRBJ2-2; TCRdb's assignment of TRBD1 cannot be checked, as there is no DNA. The CDR3 covers 13 residues. This CDR3 is CASSAQGSGELFF.

The rearrangement links TRBV14 to TRBJ2-1; TCRdb designates TRBD1, a call that cannot be tested without DNA. CDR3 length: 14 amino acids. CDR1 SGHDN and CDR2 FVKESK come from the germline V gene. The CDR3: CASSQLQGANEQFF.

This rearrangement joins TRBV20-1 to TRBJ2-2. The CDR3 is made up of 15 amino acids. CDR1 is DFQATT and CDR2 is SNEGSKA in the germline V gene (reference sequence). The CDR3 protein is CSARAMDHNTGELFF.

This rearrangement joins TRBV5-5 to TRBJ1-5; absent DNA, TCRdb's TRBD1 call cannot be checked. The CDR3 length is 15 residues. The germline CDR1 and CDR2 sequences are SGHKS and YYEKEE (reference sequence). The CDR3 spells CASSLWADSNQPQHF.

The chain couples TRBV6-5 to TRBJ2-1; absent DNA, TCRdb's TRBD2 call cannot be checked. Germline assignment: CDR1 MNHEY and CDR2 SVGAGI. The CDR3 is 17 amino acids. CDR3 sequence: CASNPKPGLGSYNEQFF.

This chain links TRBV12-3 or TRBV12-4 with TRBJ2-5; TCRdb picks TRBD1, but there is no DNA to check that call. The CDR3 runs 18 residues. The CDR3 here is CASSLLGGGRVDQETQYF.

The chain is built from TRBV3-1 and TRBJ2-2; TCRdb proposes TRBD1, but this gene call is untestable without DNA. The CDR3 is 16 residues long. CDR1 is LGHDT and CDR2 is YNNKEL in the germline V gene (reference sequence). The CDR3 region is CASSQGGGYNTGELFF.

This rearrangement joins TRBV7-9 to TRBJ2-5. This CDR3 has 14 residues. From germline, CDR1 is SEHNR and CDR2 FQNEAQ (reference sequence). This chain's CDR3 is CASSLGMDVETQYF.

The chain has TRBV29-1 and TRBJ2-1; TCRdb proposes TRBD2, but this gene call is untestable without DNA. Germline CDR1 is SQVTM and CDR2 is ANQGSEA. This CDR3 region has 13 residues. CDR3 region: CSTGTSPYNEQFF.